Listed here are 2 T cell receptor beta chains from one sample, sequenced in a study of T cell responses to AZD1222 COVID-19 vaccine. Here immunoSEQ multiplex PCR was the method, and the copy in TCRdb shows in-frame clones only, minus some. The sample has around 130,000 clones; around 83% are singletons. The sample here was peripheral blood, taken on day 0 of AZD1222 vaccination. The receptors were sampled from an adult in good health.

CDR3 in DNA: TGTGCCAGCTACGGGGTGGGCACCGGGGAGCTGTTTTTT. It encodes CASYGVGTGELFF. J is TRBJ2-2 and V is TRBV5-4; a possible D gene is TRBD2 (5 bases). CDR3 length: 13 amino acids. CDR1 and CDR2 (germline): SGHNT, YYREEE (reference sequence). V lost 7 bases and J 4 bases, leaving 11 bases between the germline ends.

The genes are TRBV19 and TRBJ2-2; no clear D. Trimming took off 7 bases at V and 4 bases at J, with 16 bases between the two ends. CDR1 and CDR2 (germline): LNHDA, SQIVND (reference sequence). This CDR3 region has 15 residues. The CDR3 nucleotides are TGTGCCAGTACGGCCTATACAACACTCACCGGGGAGCTGTTTTTT. It codes for CASTAYTTLTGELFF.